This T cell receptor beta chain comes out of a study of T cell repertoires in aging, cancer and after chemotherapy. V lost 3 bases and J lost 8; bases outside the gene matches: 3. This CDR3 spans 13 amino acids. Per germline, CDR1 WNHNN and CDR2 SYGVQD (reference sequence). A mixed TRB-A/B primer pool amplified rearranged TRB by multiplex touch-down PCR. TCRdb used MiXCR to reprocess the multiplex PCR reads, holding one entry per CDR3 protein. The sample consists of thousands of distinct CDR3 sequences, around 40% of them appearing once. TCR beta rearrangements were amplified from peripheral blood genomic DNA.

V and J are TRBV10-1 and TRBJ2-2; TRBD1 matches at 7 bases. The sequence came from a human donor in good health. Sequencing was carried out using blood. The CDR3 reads CASSDTGVGELFF. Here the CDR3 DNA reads TGCGCCAGCAGTGACACAGGGGTGGGGGAGCTGTTTTTT.